This T cell receptor (beta chain) is drawn from a study of Ad26.COV2.S vaccination and SARS-CoV-2 variants. Findings and limits, study-wide: Researchers reported similar non-spike TCR breadth in vaccine and placebo recipients. Vaccine recipients posted higher spike-specific TCR breadth than their placebo counterparts. Possibly, TCR breadth and depth analyses underestimated total T cell responses. The breadth of spike-specific CD8+ and CD4+ T cell responses after vaccination was reportedly substantial.

V trimming: 0 bases; J trimming: 5 bases; junction bases outside the gene matches: 10. The CDR3 covers 19 residues. Germline-derived CDR1 and CDR2 are SGHKS and YYEKEE (reference sequence). This table comes from immunoSEQ multiplex PCR, and its TCRdb copy is limited to in-frame clones, with some not included. The sample holds 75,000 to 100,000 clones; approximately 77% are singletons and the top ten take 16%. This clone was found a few times. No antigen is known for it. Material: peripheral blood, obtained after recovery from COVID-19. The sequence came from a human donor who had recovered from COVID-19. V usage is TRBV5-5 and J usage is TRBJ2-4; 14 bases match TRBD2. The CDR3 DNA reads TGTGCCAGCAGCTTGGGCCCGGGACTAGCGGGAGATCGGGAAAACATTCAGTACTTC. It translates to CASSLGPGLAGDRENIQYF. The entire variable domain, with the rest obtained from reference TRBV5-5 and TRBJ2-4, is as follows: DAGVTQSPTHLIKTRGQQVTLRCSPISGHKSVSWYQQVLGQGPQFIFQYYEKEERGRGNFPDRFSARQFPNYSSELNVNALLLGDSALYLCASSLGPGLAGDRENIQYFGAGTRLSVL.